The sequence of this TCR beta chain was determined in a study of blood T cell repertoires in COVID-19. Clones were sequenced by immunoSEQ multiplex PCR, and TCRdb holds only the in-frame ones, with some missing. This table holds 30,000 or so clones, roughly nine tenths found once. The sequence derives from a human donor in a cohort sampled during active COVID-19. The sequenced sample was peripheral blood.

CDR3 nucleotide sequence: TGTGCCATCAGGGGGCCGCGGCGTGAAGATACGCAGTATTTT. This codes for CAIRGPRREDTQYF. The chain uses TRBV10-3 and TRBJ2-3, with TRBD1 as a possible D gene (5 bases). CDR1 and CDR2 from the germline V gene are ENHRY and SYGVKD. Trimming left V 6 bases short and J 5 bases short, with 15 bases between. CDR3 length: 14 amino acids.